A single sample is the source of the 25 T cell receptor beta chains below, sequenced in a study of shared clonotypes between healthy human individuals. Naive-designated CD8 cells lacked CD45RO, were positively enriched for CCR7, and omitted terminally differentiated effector memory CD45RA+ cells. The protocol was immunoSEQ multiplex PCR, while the TCRdb copy is restricted to in-frame clones and leaves out a portion. The repertoire consists of 1.5 million to 2.5 million clones, with about 95% occurring once and the leading ten covering approximately 1%. Sequences were obtained from naive CD8+ T cells sorted from blood. These TCRs come from a man between 18 and 35 years old in good health.

The chain recombines TRBV6-5 with TRBJ1-1; D gene ambiguous. Looked up from germline, CDR1 is MNHEY and CDR2 is SVGAGI. The CDR3 consists of 15 residues. V gave up 0 bases and J gave up 5 bases, with 13 bases separating them. CDR3 sequence (DNA): TGTGCCAGCAGTTACTCGAGGGAGGGAATGACTGAAGCTTTCTTT. Amino acid sequence: CASSYSREGMTEAFF.

On this clone: The same CDR3 can be traced to other DNA sequences in this sample. The CDR3 DNA follows: TGTGCCAGCAGCGTGAGTAGCTCCTACGAGCAGTACTTC. It specifies CASSVSSSYEQYF. The chain couples TRBV9 to TRBJ2-7, with unresolved D. V was trimmed by 2 bases and J by 0 bases, leaving 6 bases between them. This CDR3 contains 13 residues. CDR1 is SGDLS, CDR2 YYNGEE, per germline. The whole variable domain, filled in from reference TRBV9 and TRBJ2-7, reads DSGVTQTPKHLITATGQRVTLRCSPRSGDLSVYWYQQSLDQGLQFLIQYYNGEERAKGNILERFSAQQFPDLHSELNLSSLELGDSALYFCASSVSSSYEQYFGPGTRLTVT.

This chain joins TRBV5-1 and TRBJ2-1; no reliable D call. The CDR3 contains 13 residues. Germline loops: CDR1 SGHRS, CDR2 YFSETQ. The V and J ends lost 0 bases and 7 bases respectively, with 8 bases between them. CDR3 protein: CASSLGDGNEQFF. CDR3 bases: TGCGCCAGCAGCTTGGGAGATGGGAATGAGCAGTTCTTC. The complete variable domain, with remaining parts taken from reference TRBV5-1 and TRBJ2-1, reads KAGVTQTPRYLIKTRGQQVTLSCSPISGHRSVSWYQQTPGQGLQFLFEYFSETQRNKGNFPGRFSGRQFSNSRSEMNVSTLELGDSALYLCASSLGDGNEQFFGPGTRLTVL.

The chain is built from TRBV6-5 and TRBJ2-3, with TRBD2 as a possible D gene (6 bases). The CDR3 is made up of 14 amino acids. Deletions cut 7 bases from V and 3 bases from J, with 14 bases between. Looked up from germline, CDR1 is MNHEY and CDR2 is SVGAGI. In DNA, the CDR3 is TGTGCCAGCACCTTGGGGGACTCGACAGATACGCAGTATTTT. Translation gives CASTLGDSTDTQYF.

The table lists this clone with a count of one. The chain carries TRBV9 and TRBJ2-5; D unresolved. Trimming pared 1 base from V and 7 bases from J, leaving 23 bases between. The CDR3 extends over 17 amino acids. Looked up from germline, CDR1 is SGDLS and CDR2 is YYNGEE. Here the CDR3 reads CASSVSTETADVVTQYF. For the CDR3, the DNA is TGTGCCAGCAGCGTATCCACCGAGACGGCCGACGTGGTGACCCAGTACTTC.

Of note for this clone: In the same sample, other DNA sequences code for this CDR3. The V gene is TRBV30, the J gene TRBJ1-3, with D uncertain. From germline, CDR1 is GTSNPN and CDR2 SVGIG (reference sequence). The CDR3 contains 14 residues. V was clipped by 0 bases and J by 0 bases, with 6 bases between them. CDR3 protein: CAWSVGNSGNTIYF. In DNA form, the CDR3 reads TGTGCCTGGAGTGTCGGAAACTCTGGAAACACCATATATTTT.

The table lists this clone with a count of one. This rearrangement joins TRBV4-1 to TRBJ2-7, with 9 bases fitting TRBD1. The CDR3 contains 15 residues. Per the germline V gene, CDR1 is MGHRA and CDR2 is YSYEKL. J gave up 5 bases and V 5 bases, and 10 bases lay outside the gene matches. The CDR3 loop reads CASSSFGTGSNEQYF. The CDR3 coding sequence is TGCGCCAGCAGCTCCTTCGGGACAGGGTCAAACGAGCAGTACTTC.

V and J are TRBV19 and TRBJ2-7; no clear D. The CDR3 contains 10 residues. The germline V gene encodes CDR1 LNHDA and CDR2 SQIVND (reference sequence). Trimming removed 8 bases from V and 1 base from J, with 3 bases in between. DNA for the CDR3: TGTGCCAGTGGTTCCTACGAGCAGTACTTC. It encodes CASGSYEQYF. Full variable domain (outside the CDR3, taken from reference TRBV19 and TRBJ2-7): DGGITQSPKYLFRKEGQNVTLSCEQNLNHDAMYWYRQDPGQGLRLIYYSQIVNDFQKGDIAEGYSVSREKKESFPLTVTSAQKNPTAFYLCASGSYEQYFGPGTRLTVT.

To note about this clone: Other nucleotide sequences in the sample specify the same CDR3. The chain combines TRBV4-2 with TRBJ2-1; 9 bases fit TRBD2. The CDR3 extends over 16 amino acids. V dropped 1 base and J dropped 6; count of bases not matched to a gene: 7. Germline CDR1 LGHNA, CDR2 YNFKEQ. As DNA, the CDR3 is TGTGCCAGCAGCCAAGCAGTAGCGGGGGAATCCAATGAGCAGTTCTTC. Its translation: CASSQAVAGESNEQFF.

The chain uses TRBV7-6 and TRBJ1-1; D not certain. Germline loops: CDR1 SGHVS, CDR2 FNYEAQ. V shed 3 bases and J shed 1 base, with 9 bases lying between them. The length of the CDR3 is 14 residues. CDR3 sequence: CASSFGEANTEAFF. In nucleotides, the CDR3 is TGTGCCAGCAGCTTCGGGGAAGCGAACACTGAAGCTTTCTTT.

The J gene is TRBJ2-1, the V gene TRBV7-9; 9 nucleotides agree with TRBD2. CDR3 length: 14 residues. J lost 8 bases, V lost 10 bases, and 12 bases had no gene match. Germline assignment: CDR1 SEHNR and CDR2 FQNEAQ (reference sequence). CDR3 amino acids: CATGKAGGQDEQFF. The CDR3 region has the DNA TGTGCCACCGGCAAAGCGGGAGGTCAGGATGAGCAGTTCTTC.

The chain links TRBV28 to TRBJ2-7; no firm D call. CDR3 length: 13 residues. Per the germline V gene, CDR1 is MDHEN and CDR2 is SYDVKM. V lost 3 bases and J 3 bases, leaving 9 bases between the germline ends. The chain's CDR3 is CASSLSTHYEQYF. CDR3 DNA sequence: TGTGCCAGCAGTTTGAGCACCCACTACGAGCAGTACTTC.

A remark on this clone: The same CDR3 arises from other DNA sequences in this sample as well. This chain links TRBV10-3 with TRBJ2-2; D unclear. CDR3 size: 14 residues. The germline CDR1 and CDR2 sequences are ENHRY and SYGVKD. Trimming removed 3 bases from V and 3 bases from J, with 8 bases in between. This CDR3 is CAISEPGDTGELFF. The CDR3 DNA sequence: TGTGCCATCAGTGAACCCGGCGACACCGGGGAGCTGTTTTTT.

J is TRBJ2-5 and V is TRBV4-1, with D perhaps assigned TRBD1 or TRBD2 (7 bases each). Germline assignment: CDR1 MGHRA and CDR2 YSYEKL. Trimming removed 4 bases from V and 2 bases from J, with 26 bases in between. The CDR3 sequence is 19 residues long. The CDR3, as DNA: TGCGCCAGCAGCCCCCTGGGAGGGGGCTCGGTGTACGCTCAAGAGACCCAGTACTTC. Amino acid sequence: CASSPLGGGSVYAQETQYF.

As to this clone: Other DNA sequences in the sample encode the same CDR3. The chain combines TRBV4-3 with TRBJ2-7; 7 bases agree with TRBD2. V lost 1 base to trimming and J lost 1 base; unmatched junction nucleotides: 4. CDR3 size: 15 residues. CDR1 is LGHNA, CDR2 YSLEER, per germline. The chain's CDR3 is CASSQGLALSYEQYF. The DNA for the CDR3 is TGCGCCAGCAGCCAAGGACTAGCACTGTCCTACGAGCAGTACTTC.

V usage is TRBV7-9 and J usage is TRBJ1-4; 7 bases are a match to TRBD1. Unmatched junction bases numbered 6, after V lost 5 bases and J lost 6 bases. The CDR3 covers 14 residues. Per the germline V gene, CDR1 is SEHNR and CDR2 is FQNEAQ (reference sequence). CDR3 region: CASSPPGGHEKLFF. The DNA for the CDR3 is TGTGCCAGCAGCCCCCCAGGGGGGCATGAAAAACTGTTTTTT.

The rearrangement joins TRBV30 to TRBJ2-7, with a tentative D call TRBD1 (7 bases). Germline V lookup: CDR1 GTSNPN, CDR2 SVGIG (reference sequence). The CDR3 length is 15 residues. Trimming pared 2 bases from V and 2 bases from J, leaving 16 bases between. CDR3 in amino acids: CAWSIGGGNTYEQYF. The CDR3 bases are TGTGCCTGGAGTATAGGGGGCGGGAATACCTACGAGCAGTACTTC.

On this clone itself: The identical CDR3 is also encoded by other nucleotide sequences in the sample. The rearrangement joins TRBV11-2 to TRBJ2-7; 11 bases align to TRBD2. Germline V gives CDR1 SGHAT, CDR2 FQNNGV. V gave up 5 bases and J gave up 2 bases; unmatched junction bases: 5. This CDR3 spans 15 amino acids. The CDR3 DNA is TGTGCCAGCAGCCTGGGACTAGCGGATGCCTACGAGCAGTACTTC. It is translated as CASSLGLADAYEQYF.

In regard to this clone: Additional DNA sequences in this sample encode the identical CDR3. The rearrangement uses TRBV9 and TRBJ2-7; no definite D call. Germline V gene data show CDR1 as SGDLS and CDR2 as YYNGEE. V gave up 3 bases and J gave up 2 bases, with 9 bases separating them. The CDR3 covers 13 residues. The CDR3: CASSADGAYEQYF. As DNA, the CDR3 is TGTGCCAGCAGCGCGGACGGTGCCTACGAGCAGTACTTC.

This chain connects TRBV13 to TRBJ1-2; possible D gene TRBD1, 5 bases. This CDR3 spans 15 amino acids. Germline CDR1 and CDR2: PRHDT and FYEKMQ (reference sequence). Trimming removed 0 bases at V and 5 bases at J, with 13 bases between. The CDR3 reads CASSLGTEQTYGYTF. The CDR3 bases are TGTGCCAGCAGCTTAGGGACAGAACAGACTTATGGCTACACCTTC. The full variable domain, in which reference TRBV13 and TRBJ1-2 provide the parts outside the CDR3, is AAGVIQSPRHLIKEKRETATLKCYPIPRHDTVYWYQQGPGQDPQFLISFYEKMQSDKGSIPDRFSAQQFSDYHSELNMSSLELGDSALYFCASSLGTEQTYGYTFGSGTRLTVV.

The rearrangement links TRBV4-2 to TRBJ1-6, with D possibly matching TRBD1 (6 bases). From germline, CDR1 is LGHNA and CDR2 YNFKEQ. The V end lost 0 bases, the J end lost 4 bases, and 13 bases lay between the germline ends. The CDR3 extends over 17 amino acids. This chain's CDR3 is CASSQDPTTGYNSPLHF. DNA for the CDR3: TGTGCCAGCAGCCAAGATCCCACGACAGGATATAATTCACCCCTCCACTTT.

The rearrangement links TRBV6-5 to TRBJ2-1; weak D call: TRBD1 (6 bases). Germline loops: CDR1 MNHEY, CDR2 SVGAGI. Trimming removed 5 bases from V and 5 bases from J, with 13 bases in between. This CDR3 contains 14 residues. CDR3 DNA: TGTGCCAGCAGTCTATCAGGGGTGAACAATGAGCAGTTCTTC. Translating gives CASSLSGVNNEQFF.

The chain recombines TRBV9 with TRBJ1-6; D is unresolved. CDR1 is SGDLS and CDR2 is YYNGEE in the germline V gene. This CDR3 comprises 15 residues. V was cut by 2 bases and J by 5 bases, with 11 bases left in between. The CDR3 reads CASSVNGRDNSPLHF. The CDR3 DNA reads as TGTGCCAGCAGCGTTAACGGCCGCGATAATTCACCCCTCCACTTT. The entire variable domain, with the rest obtained from reference TRBV9 and TRBJ1-6, is as follows: DSGVTQTPKHLITATGQRVTLRCSPRSGDLSVYWYQQSLDQGLQFLIQYYNGEERAKGNILERFSAQQFPDLHSELNLSSLELGDSALYFCASSVNGRDNSPLHFGNGTRLTVT.

As to this clone: Other DNA sequences of this sample code for an identical CDR3. The chain carries TRBV6-5 and TRBJ1-1; D is ambiguous. The germline V gene encodes CDR1 MNHEY and CDR2 SVGAGI. V was clipped by 0 bases and J by 2 bases, with 10 bases between them. This CDR3 region has 15 residues. The CDR3 DNA follows: TGTGCCAGCAGTTACTCCCGCAGCTCCAACACTGAAGCTTTCTTT. This encodes CASSYSRSSNTEAFF.

Notes on this clone: At the DNA level, this CDR3 is encoded by other sequences in the same sample as well. V usage is TRBV5-4 and J usage is TRBJ2-3; TRBD2 might be the D (5 bases). V was pared by 2 bases and J by 0 bases, with 7 bases between. Germline-derived CDR1 and CDR2 are SGHNT and YYREEE (reference sequence). The CDR3 runs 14 residues. The CDR3 protein is CASSFRGSTDTQYF. The CDR3 DNA sequence: TGTGCCAGCAGCTTTCGAGGGAGCACAGATACGCAGTATTTT.